One sample yielded the 21 T cell receptor beta chains listed below, sequenced in a study of OX40 agonist ivuxolimab in advanced cancers. The data were produced by immunoSEQ multiplex PCR, yet TCRdb's version contains in-frame clones alone and is incomplete. The sample lists about 35,000 clones, about 83% occurring once. This specimen was CD4+ or CD8+ T cells sorted from blood, taken in a trial of the OX40 agonist ivuxolimab. The origin of the receptors is an adult with an advanced solid tumor such as melanoma, head and neck, liver or kidney cancer.

The chain recombines TRBV30 with TRBJ2-3; maybe TRBD2 (6 bases). Germline V gives CDR1 GTSNPN, CDR2 SVGIG (reference sequence). The V gene lost 0 bases and the J gene lost 3 bases, with 10 bases spanning the gap. The CDR3 loop spans 14 amino acids. CDR3 DNA sequence: TGTGCCTGGAGTGTTGTGGGAGGAACAGATACGCAGTATTTT. Its protein product is CAWSVVGGTDTQYF. Together with reference TRBV30 and TRBJ2-3, the CDR3 gives the full variable domain: SQTIHQWPATLVQPVGSPLSLECTVEGTSNPNLYWYRQAAGRGLQLLFYSVGIGQISSEVPQNLSASRPQDRQFILSSKKLLLSDSGFYLCAWSVVGGTDTQYFGPGTRLTVL.

The chain recombines TRBV28 with TRBJ1-2; D is unclear. Between the trimmed V and J ends, which lost 4 bases and 3 bases, there was a span of 9 bases. This CDR3 is built from 13 residues. From germline, CDR1 is MDHEN and CDR2 SYDVKM. The CDR3 sequence is CASSSARYYGYTF. The CDR3 nucleotides are TGTGCCAGCAGTTCAGCACGGTACTATGGCTACACCTTC.

The chain couples TRBV19 to TRBJ2-2; 7 bases line up with TRBD2. The CDR3 is 16 amino acids. V gave up 6 bases and J gave up 6 bases; unmatched junction bases: 13. Germline CDR1 LNHDA, CDR2 SQIVND (reference sequence). The CDR3 sequence is CASSTGTTPGAGELFF. The CDR3 coding sequence is TGTGCCAGTAGCACCGGGACTACCCCAGGAGCCGGGGAGCTGTTTTTT.

V gene TRBV5-1 combines with J gene TRBJ2-1; 10 nucleotides agree with TRBD2. V lost 1 base to trimming and J lost 2 bases; unmatched junction nucleotides: 3. The CDR3 runs 16 residues. From germline, CDR1 is SGHRS and CDR2 YFSETQ. The CDR3: CASSLLAGGTYNEQFF. The CDR3 nucleotides are TGCGCCAGCAGCTTGTTAGCGGGGGGAACCTACAATGAGCAGTTCTTC.

The rearrangement uses TRBV6-5 and TRBJ1-2; TRBD1 might be the D (6 bases). V was clipped by 10 bases and J by 8 bases, with 26 bases between them. This CDR3 has 15 residues. Per the germline V gene, CDR1 is MNHEY and CDR2 is SVGAGI. The CDR3: CAIKPSGAGRYGYTF. CDR3 nucleotide sequence: TGTGCCATCAAACCATCAGGGGCAGGGAGATACGGCTACACCTTC.

This rearrangement joins TRBV6-1 to TRBJ2-3; 11 bases map to TRBD2. The CDR3 has 15 amino acids. The ends lost 6 bases at V and 2 bases at J; junction bases unmatched: 4. CDR1 MNHNS and CDR2 SASEGT come from the germline V gene. As DNA, the CDR3 is TGTGCCAGCAGAATTAGCGGGGGGGACACAGATACGCAGTATTTT. This gives the protein CASRISGGDTDTQYF.

This chain connects TRBV15 to TRBJ2-7, with 8 bases that match TRBD1. The V segment lost 0 bases and the J segment 6 bases; nucleotides outside the gene matches: 7. The CDR3 contains 15 residues. Germline V gene sequence: CDR1 LNHNV, CDR2 YYDKDF (reference sequence). The CDR3 here is CATSRDQQGVGEQYF. The CDR3 nucleotides read TGTGCCACCAGCAGAGATCAACAGGGGGTGGGCGAGCAGTACTTC.

This clone occurred once. The chain links TRBV6-1 to TRBJ1-4; possibly TRBD1 for D (5 bases). The CDR3 is 15 amino acids. Deletions cut 1 base from V and 10 bases from J, with 16 bases between. CDR1 MNHNS and CDR2 SASEGT come from the germline V gene. In DNA, the CDR3 is TGTGCCAGCAGTGAAGGACAGTCCGGCGGTGGAAAACTGTTTTTT. Translating gives CASSEGQSGGGKLFF.

V gene TRBV18 combines with J gene TRBJ1-4, with D tentatively TRBD1 (6 bases). In germline, CDR1 is KGHSH, CDR2 LQKENI. V shed 3 bases and J shed 7 bases, with 9 bases lying between them. The CDR3 loop spans 13 amino acids. The chain's CDR3 is CASSPGQSEKLFF. CDR3 coding DNA: TGTGCCAGCTCACCCGGACAGAGTGAAAAACTGTTTTTT.

This clone has only a few counts. The chain couples TRBV4-1 to TRBJ1-6, with 7 bases identical to TRBD1. CDR3 length: 20 amino acids. The junction had 15 bases not matched to a gene; V was cut back by 1 base and J by 3 bases. Germline CDR1 reads MGHRA; CDR2 reads YSYEKL. This CDR3 is CASSQGHRGPPSYYNSPLHF. The CDR3 DNA sequence: TGCGCCAGCAGCCAAGGGCATAGGGGGCCGCCATCCTACTATAATTCACCCCTCCACTTT.

The V and J genes are TRBV4-1 and TRBJ2-7; D may be TRBD1 or TRBD2 (5 bases each). Trimming removed 2 bases from V and 1 base from J, with 12 bases in between. The CDR3 runs to 15 residues. The germline gives CDR1 MGHRA, CDR2 YSYEKL. CDR3: CASSQTGTQSYEQYF. Written as DNA, the CDR3 is TGCGCCAGCAGCCAAACCGGGACGCAGTCCTACGAGCAGTACTTC.

V usage is TRBV4-1 and J usage is TRBJ2-2, with D perhaps TRBD2 (5 bases). V was trimmed by 4 bases and J by 1 base, leaving 7 bases between them. This CDR3 is 14 amino acids long. Germline V gene lookup returns CDR1 MGHRA and CDR2 YSYEKL. CDR3 in amino acids: CASSRTGNTGELFF. The CDR3 DNA reads TGCGCCAGCAGCCGGACTGGGAACACCGGGGAGCTGTTTTTT.

V gene TRBV19 combines with J gene TRBJ1-5; 8 bases fit TRBD1. Germline CDR1 and CDR2: LNHDA and SQIVND (reference sequence). This CDR3 region has 17 residues. J lost 4 bases, V lost 1 base, and 9 bases had no gene match. CDR3 sequence reads: CASSIAQTGAGNQPQHF. CDR3 sequence (DNA): TGTGCCAGTAGTATAGCTCAGACAGGGGCGGGTAATCAGCCCCAGCATTTT.

V and J are TRBV6-1 and TRBJ2-1, with D unresolved. V dropped 2 bases and J dropped 5 bases, with 13 bases sitting between them. Germline V gives CDR1 MNHNS, CDR2 SASEGT. The CDR3 is 15 amino acids. CDR3 sequence reads: CASSEIGSPDNEQFF. CDR3 DNA sequence: TGTGCCAGCAGTGAAATAGGGTCCCCCGACAATGAGCAGTTCTTC.

The rearrangement joins TRBV18 to TRBJ2-2; no clear D gene. The CDR3 consists of 13 residues. Germline V lookup: CDR1 KGHSH, CDR2 LQKENI. V was trimmed by 3 bases and J by 5 bases, leaving 7 bases between them. The CDR3 sequence: CASSPGFTGELFF. The CDR3 DNA is TGTGCCAGCTCACCGGGGTTTACCGGGGAGCTGTTTTTT.

This clone appeared a single time. This rearrangement joins TRBV5-1 to TRBJ2-2; D gene ambiguous. The CDR3 runs 12 residues. The germline V gene has CDR1 SGHRS and CDR2 YFSETQ. V lost 3 bases and J lost 6, with 6 bases in between. The DNA for the CDR3 is TGCGCCAGCAGCTCCAGTCCCGGGGAGCTGTTTTTT. Translation: CASSSSPGELFF.

The genes are TRBV5-5 and TRBJ2-3; 8 bases are shared with TRBD2. V shed 4 bases and J 3 bases; nucleotides not matched to a gene: 7. CDR1 is SGHKS, CDR2 YYEKEE, per germline (reference sequence). This CDR3 spans 15 amino acids. CDR3 sequence (DNA): TGTGCCAGCAGCGGAGCGGGAGTTGGTACAGATACGCAGTATTTT. It yields the protein CASSGAGVGTDTQYF.

The rearrangement uses TRBV5-1 and TRBJ1-1; D unresolved. Trimming took 1 base from V and 5 from J, leaving 21 bases between them. CDR3 length: 17 amino acids. The germline gives CDR1 SGHRS, CDR2 YFSETQ. The CDR3 DNA reads as TGCGCCAGCAGCTTGTATATCCGGACCCTCCCAAGGACTGAAGCTTTCTTT. The encoded protein is CASSLYIRTLPRTEAFF.

In its sample, this clone was seen a few times. The chain joins TRBV15 to TRBJ1-6, with TRBD1 matching 10 bases. The germline V gene has CDR1 LNHNV and CDR2 YYDKDF (reference sequence). V shed 1 base, J shed 9 bases, and the junction held 6 bases outside the gene matches. The CDR3 totals 16 residues. The CDR3 coding sequence is TGTGCCACCAGCAGAGGGACAGGGGGATTTTTTTCACCCCTCCACTTT. The encoded protein is CATSRGTGGFFSPLHF.

The chain carries TRBV11-2 and TRBJ2-5; 9 bases map to TRBD2. The CDR3 has 16 amino acids. Germline CDR1 and CDR2: SGHAT and FQNNGV. V dropped 1 base and J dropped 5; count of bases not matched to a gene: 8. The CDR3 DNA reads TGTGCCAGCAGCTTAGGGCTAGCGGGGCTCTCTGAGACCCAGTACTTC. The encoded protein is CASSLGLAGLSETQYF.

The chain combines TRBV5-4 with TRBJ2-7; weak D call: TRBD2 (5 bases). CDR3 length: 13 residues. Germline CDR1 and CDR2: SGHNT and YYREEE (reference sequence). V lost 3 bases and J lost 3, with 10 bases in between. The DNA of the CDR3 is TGTGCCAGCAGCTCCCGAGGGTACTACGAGCAGTACTTC. It specifies CASSSRGYYEQYF.